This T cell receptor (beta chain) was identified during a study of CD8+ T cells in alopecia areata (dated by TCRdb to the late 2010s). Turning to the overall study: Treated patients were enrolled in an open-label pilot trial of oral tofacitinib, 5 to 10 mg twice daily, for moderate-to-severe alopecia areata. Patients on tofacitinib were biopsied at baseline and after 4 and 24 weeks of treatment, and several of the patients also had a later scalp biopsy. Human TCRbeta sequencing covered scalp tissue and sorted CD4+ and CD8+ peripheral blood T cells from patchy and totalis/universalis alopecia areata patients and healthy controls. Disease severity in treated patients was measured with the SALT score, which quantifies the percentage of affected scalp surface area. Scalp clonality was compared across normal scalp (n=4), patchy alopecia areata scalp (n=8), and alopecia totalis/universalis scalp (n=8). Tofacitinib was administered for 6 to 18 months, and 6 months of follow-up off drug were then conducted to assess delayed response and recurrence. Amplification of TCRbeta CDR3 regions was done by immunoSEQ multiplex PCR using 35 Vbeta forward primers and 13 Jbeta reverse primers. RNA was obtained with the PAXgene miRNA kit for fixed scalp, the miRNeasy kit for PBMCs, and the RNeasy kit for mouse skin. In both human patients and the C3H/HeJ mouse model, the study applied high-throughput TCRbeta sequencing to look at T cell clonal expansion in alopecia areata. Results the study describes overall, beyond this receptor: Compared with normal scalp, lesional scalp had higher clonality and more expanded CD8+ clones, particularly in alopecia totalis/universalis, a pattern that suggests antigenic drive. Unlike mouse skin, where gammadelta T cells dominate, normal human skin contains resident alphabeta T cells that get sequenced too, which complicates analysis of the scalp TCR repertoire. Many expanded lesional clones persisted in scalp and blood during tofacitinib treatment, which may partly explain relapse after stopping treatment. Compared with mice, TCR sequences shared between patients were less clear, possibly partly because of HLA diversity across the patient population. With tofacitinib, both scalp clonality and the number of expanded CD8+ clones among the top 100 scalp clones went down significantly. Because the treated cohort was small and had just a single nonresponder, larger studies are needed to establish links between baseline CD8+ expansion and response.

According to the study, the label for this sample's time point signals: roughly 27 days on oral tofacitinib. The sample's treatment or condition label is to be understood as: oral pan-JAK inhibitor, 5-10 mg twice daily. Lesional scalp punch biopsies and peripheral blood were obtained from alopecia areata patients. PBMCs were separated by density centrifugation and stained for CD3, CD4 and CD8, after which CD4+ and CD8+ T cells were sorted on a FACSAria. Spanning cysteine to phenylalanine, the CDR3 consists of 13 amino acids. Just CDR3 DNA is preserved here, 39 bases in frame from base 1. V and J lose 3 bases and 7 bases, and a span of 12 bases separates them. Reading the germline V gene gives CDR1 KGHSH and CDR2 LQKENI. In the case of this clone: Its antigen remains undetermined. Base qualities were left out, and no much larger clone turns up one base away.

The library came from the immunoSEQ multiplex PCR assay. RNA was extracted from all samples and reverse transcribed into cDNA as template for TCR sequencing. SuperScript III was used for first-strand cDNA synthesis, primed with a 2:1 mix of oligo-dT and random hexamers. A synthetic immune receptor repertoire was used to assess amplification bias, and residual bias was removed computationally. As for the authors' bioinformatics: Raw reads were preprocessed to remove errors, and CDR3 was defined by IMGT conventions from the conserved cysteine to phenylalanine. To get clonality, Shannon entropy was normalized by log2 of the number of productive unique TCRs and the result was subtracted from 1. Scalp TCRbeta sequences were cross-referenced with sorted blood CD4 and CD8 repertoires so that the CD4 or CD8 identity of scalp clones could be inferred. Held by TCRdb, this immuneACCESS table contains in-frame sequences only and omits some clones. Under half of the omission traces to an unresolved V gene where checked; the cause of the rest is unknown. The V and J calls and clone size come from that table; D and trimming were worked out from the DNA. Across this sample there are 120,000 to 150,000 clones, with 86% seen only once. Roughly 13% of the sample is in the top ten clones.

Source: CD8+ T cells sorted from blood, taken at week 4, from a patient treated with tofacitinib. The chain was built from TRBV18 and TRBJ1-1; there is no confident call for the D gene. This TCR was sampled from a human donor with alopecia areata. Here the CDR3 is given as CASSPPSYGEAFF. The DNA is TGTGCCAGCTCACCGCCCAGTTACGGTGAAGCTTTCTTT. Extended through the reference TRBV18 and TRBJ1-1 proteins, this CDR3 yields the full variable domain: NAGVMQNPRHLVRRRGQEARLRCSPMKGHSHVYWYRQLPEEGLKFMVYLQKENIIDESGMPKERFSAEFPKEGPSILRIQQVVRGDSAAYFCASSPPSYGEAFFGQGTRLTVV.